The 20 T cell receptor beta chains presented below share a single source sample, sequenced in a study of T cell responses to AZD1222 COVID-19 vaccine. Here immunoSEQ multiplex PCR was the method, and the copy in TCRdb shows in-frame clones only, minus some. The top ten clones hold more than 2.5% of a sample with approximately 150,000 clones, about 89% of them seen once. The source material was peripheral blood, sampled on day 0 of AZD1222 vaccination. Receptors originate from an adult in good health.

This clone is a singleton in its sample. V and J are TRBV5-1 and TRBJ1-1; D call uncertain. V was cut by 3 bases and J by 1 base, with 4 bases left in between. Germline V gene sequence: CDR1 SGHRS, CDR2 YFSETQ. This CDR3 has 12 amino acids. CDR3 sequence (DNA): TGCGCCAGCAGCTACGAGAACACTGAAGCTTTCTTT. Translation: CASSYENTEAFF.

This clone was picked up a small number of times. The CDR3 loop reads CASSQTRVGNSPLHF. DNA of the CDR3: TGTGCCAGCAGCCAGACGAGGGTAGGGAATTCACCCCTCCACTTT. The chain links TRBV6-5 to TRBJ1-6; D not resolved. V lost 6 bases, J lost 7 bases, and 16 bases lay in between. From germline, CDR1 is MNHEY and CDR2 SVGAGI. The CDR3 is 15 amino acids.

This clone was counted a single time. The chain couples TRBV7-2 to TRBJ1-4; 12 positions agree with TRBD1. In germline, CDR1 is SGHTA, CDR2 FQGNSA. The CDR3 is made up of 15 amino acids. Germline trimming cut 5 bases from V and 8 bases from J; bases unmatched to any gene: 6. CDR3 bases: TGTGCCAGCAGCCAAGGTGGGACAGGGGGCGAAAAACTGTTTTTT. As protein: CASSQGGTGGEKLFF.

This chain uses TRBV10-3 with TRBJ2-2; 11 bases are a match to TRBD2. Germline V gives CDR1 ENHRY, CDR2 SYGVKD. The V and J ends lost 8 bases and 7 bases, in that order; junction bases with no gene match: 30. The CDR3 length is 22 residues. DNA for the CDR3: TGTGCCATCGCCCCATCTTTTGTAGCGGGAGGGCCTCCTCATTTTAGGGACGGGGAGCTGTTTTTT. Protein: CAIAPSFVAGGPPHFRDGELFF.

The rearrangement uses TRBV9 and TRBJ2-5, with a tentative D call TRBD1 (6 bases). The CDR3 sequence is 15 residues long. Looked up from germline, CDR1 is SGDLS and CDR2 is YYNGEE. V lost 3 bases to trimming and J lost 4 bases, with 16 bases between them. This CDR3 reads CASSGPGVSGETQYF. Here the CDR3 DNA reads TGTGCCAGCAGCGGACCAGGGGTTTCGGGAGAGACCCAGTACTTC.

This clone was counted between two and nine times. The rearrangement links TRBV10-3 to TRBJ2-2; 11 bases are shared with TRBD2. Trimming removed 8 bases from V and 1 base from J; junction bases left unmatched: 18. The CDR3 covers 20 residues. Germline CDR1 reads ENHRY; CDR2 reads SYGVKD. CDR3 protein: CAICATTGTSGPMNTGELFF. The CDR3 DNA follows: TGTGCCATCTGTGCGACGACCGGGACTAGCGGACCGATGAACACCGGGGAGCTGTTTTTT.

The genes are TRBV9 and TRBJ2-1; 11 positions agree with TRBD2. CDR1 is SGDLS, CDR2 YYNGEE, per germline. With 4 bases clipped from V and 7 bases from J, the junction kept 7 bases outside the gene matches. The CDR3 covers 15 residues. DNA for the CDR3: TGTGCCAGCAGCATAGCGGGAGGGCCGAGGAATGAGCAGTTCTTC. Amino acid sequence: CASSIAGGPRNEQFF.

The V call is TRBV3-1 (or the pseudogene TRBV3-2), the J call TRBJ1-4; D unresolved. Germline CDR1 is LGHDT and CDR2 is YNNKEL (reference sequence). Trimming stripped 1 base from V and 7 bases from J, with 13 bases between. This CDR3 comprises 15 residues. The CDR3 here is CASSQAATRGEKLFF. The CDR3 coding sequence is TGTGCCAGCAGCCAAGCGGCTACCCGCGGTGAAAAACTGTTTTTT.

The rearrangement joins TRBV9 to TRBJ2-1; 8 positions match TRBD1. CDR1 is SGDLS, CDR2 YYNGEE, per germline. V was pared by 4 bases and J by 1 base, with 7 bases of the junction left unmatched. The CDR3 is 16 residues long. The CDR3: CASSPLRDRSYNEQFF. CDR3 in DNA: TGTGCCAGCAGCCCCCTCCGGGACAGGTCCTACAATGAGCAGTTCTTC.

The chain couples TRBV16 to TRBJ1-2; D is ambiguous. This CDR3 has 14 residues. V was cut by 0 bases and J by 3 bases, with 8 bases left in between. Germline V gene sequence: CDR1 KGHSY, CDR2 FQNENV. CDR3 sequence reads: CASSQSWTHYGYTF. CDR3 bases: TGTGCCAGCAGCCAATCCTGGACCCACTATGGCTACACCTTC.

The DNA for the CDR3 is TGTGCCAGCAGCCCCTCAGTTCGCGACAGGGGTCGATCACCCCTCCACTTT. It yields the protein CASSPSVRDRGRSPLHF. This rearrangement joins TRBV4-2 to TRBJ1-6; the match to TRBD1 covers 8 bases. The CDR3 runs to 17 residues. With 4 bases clipped from V and 10 bases from J, the junction kept 15 bases outside the gene matches. Germline CDR1 reads LGHNA; CDR2 reads YNFKEQ.

This chain connects TRBV5-4 to TRBJ2-4; TRBD1 aligns across 7 bases. Germline V gene sequence: CDR1 SGHNT, CDR2 YYREEE (reference sequence). This CDR3 comprises 15 residues. V trimming: 0 bases; J trimming: 6 bases; junction bases outside the gene matches: 6. Here the CDR3 DNA reads TGTGCCAGCAGCTTGGCAGGGGCAGGGGGAAACATTCAGTACTTC. Translation gives CASSLAGAGGNIQYF.

The chain employs TRBV3-1 (or the pseudogene TRBV3-2) and TRBJ2-1, with 15 bases identical to TRBD2. Unmatched junction bases numbered 9, after V lost 4 bases and J lost 5 bases. The germline CDR1 and CDR2 sequences are LGHDT and YNNKEL (reference sequence). The CDR3 runs 18 residues. CDR3 bases: TGTGCCAGCAGCCGGGGGACTAGCGGGAGGATGTGGCACAATGAGCAGTTCTTC. It is translated as CASSRGTSGRMWHNEQFF.

V usage is TRBV4-3 and J usage is TRBJ2-7; D perhaps matches TRBD2 (6 bases). V dropped 0 bases and J dropped 0 bases, with 15 bases sitting between them. Germline V gives CDR1 LGHNA, CDR2 YSLEER. The CDR3 contains 17 residues. CDR3 protein: CASSQDRTGDLSYEQYF. The CDR3 DNA is TGCGCCAGCAGCCAAGATCGCACGGGGGACCTCTCCTACGAGCAGTACTTC.

The V gene is TRBV10-3, the J gene TRBJ2-3; TRBD2 matches 10 bases. CDR1 ENHRY and CDR2 SYGVKD come from the germline V gene. This CDR3 is built from 18 residues. Losses at the gene ends were 0 bases for V and 0 bases for J; bases not matched to a gene: 6. This chain's CDR3 is CAISESSSGGLSTDTQYF. The CDR3 nucleotides are TGTGCCATCAGTGAGTCGTCTAGCGGGGGCCTAAGCACAGATACGCAGTATTTT.

This chain connects TRBV28 to TRBJ1-3; 8 bases are a match to TRBD1. The CDR3 sequence is 13 residues long. The germline V gene has CDR1 MDHEN and CDR2 SYDVKM. Trimming at V came to 10 bases and at J to 8 bases, leaving 10 bases not matched to a gene. The CDR3 region is CATAGQGRYTIYF. The CDR3 DNA reads TGTGCCACCGCCGGACAGGGCCGGTACACCATATATTTT.

This rearrangement joins TRBV24-1 to TRBJ2-1; the D is unclear. CDR3 size: 16 residues. Trimming left V 6 bases short and J 4 bases short, with 18 bases between. CDR1 is KGHDR and CDR2 is SFDVKD in the germline V gene. The CDR3 sequence: CATSNAWGGVYNEQFF. CDR3 nucleotides: TGTGCCACCAGTAACGCGTGGGGTGGTGTATACAATGAGCAGTTCTTC.

This clone was picked up one time. The V gene is TRBV30, the J gene TRBJ1-2; perhaps TRBD1 as D (5 bases). The V and J ends lost 0 bases and 8 bases respectively, with 10 bases between them. The CDR3 is 12 amino acids. Germline CDR1 GTSNPN, CDR2 SVGIG (reference sequence). The CDR3 coding sequence is TGTGCCTGGAGTGTACTCAGGGCCGGCTACACCTTC. It translates to CAWSVLRAGYTF.

The chain employs TRBV3-1 (or the pseudogene TRBV3-2) and TRBJ2-7; D is undetermined. The CDR3 is 12 residues long. Germline V CDR1 and CDR2: LGHDT, YNNKEL (reference sequence). The V end was cut by 3 bases, the J end by 3 bases, with 6 bases between. The CDR3 is CASSQDNYEQYF. CDR3 in DNA: TGTGCCAGCAGCCAGGATAACTACGAGCAGTACTTC.

This rearrangement joins TRBV28 to TRBJ2-3; 7 bases match TRBD2. Germline V gives CDR1 MDHEN, CDR2 SYDVKM. This CDR3 comprises 14 residues. V shed 2 bases and J 2 bases; nucleotides not matched to a gene: 1. The CDR3 bases are TGTGCCAGCAGTTTACTAGCGGCCACAGATACGCAGTATTTT. It is translated as CASSLLAATDTQYF.